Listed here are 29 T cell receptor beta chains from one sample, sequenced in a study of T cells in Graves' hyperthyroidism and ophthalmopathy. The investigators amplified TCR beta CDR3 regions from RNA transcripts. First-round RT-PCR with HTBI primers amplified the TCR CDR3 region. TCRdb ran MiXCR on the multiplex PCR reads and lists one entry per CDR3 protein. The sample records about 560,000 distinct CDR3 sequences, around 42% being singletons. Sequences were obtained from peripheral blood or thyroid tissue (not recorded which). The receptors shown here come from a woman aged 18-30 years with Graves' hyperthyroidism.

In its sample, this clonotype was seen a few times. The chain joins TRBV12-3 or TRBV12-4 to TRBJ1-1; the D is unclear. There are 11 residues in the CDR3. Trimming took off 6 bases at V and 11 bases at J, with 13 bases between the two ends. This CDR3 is CASSRRTGAFF. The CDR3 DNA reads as TGTGCCAGCAGCCGACGGACCGGTGCTTTCTTT.

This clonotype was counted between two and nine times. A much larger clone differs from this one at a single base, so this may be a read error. CDR3 protein: CASSSSGSTIYF. Here the CDR3 DNA reads TGTGCCAGCAGCTCATCTGGAAGCACCATATATTTT. The V gene is TRBV7-9, the J gene TRBJ1-3; D uncertain. The CDR3 is made up of 12 amino acids. CDR1 and CDR2 from the germline V gene are SEHNR and FQNEAQ (reference sequence).

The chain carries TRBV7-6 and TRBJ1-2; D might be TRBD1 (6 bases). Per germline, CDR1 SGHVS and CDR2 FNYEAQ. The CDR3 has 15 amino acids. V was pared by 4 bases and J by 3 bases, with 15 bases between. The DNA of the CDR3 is TGTGCCAGCAGCTCACACAGGGTAGAAGACTATGGCTACACCTTC. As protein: CASSSHRVEDYGYTF.

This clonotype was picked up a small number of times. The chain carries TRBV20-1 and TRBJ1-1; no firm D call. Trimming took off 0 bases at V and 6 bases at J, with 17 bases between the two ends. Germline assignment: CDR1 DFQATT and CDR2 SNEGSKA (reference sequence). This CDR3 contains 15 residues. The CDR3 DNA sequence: TGCAGTGCTAGAGATCCCTACCGAATGGGTGCTGAAGCTTTCTTT. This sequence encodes CSARDPYRMGAEAFF.

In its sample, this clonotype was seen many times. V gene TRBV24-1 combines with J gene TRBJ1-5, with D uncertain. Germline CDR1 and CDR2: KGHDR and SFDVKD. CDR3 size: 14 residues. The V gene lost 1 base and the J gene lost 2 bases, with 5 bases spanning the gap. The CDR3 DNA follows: TGTGCCACCAGTGATTTCGGGGGCAATCAGCCCCAGCATTTT. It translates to CATSDFGGNQPQHF.

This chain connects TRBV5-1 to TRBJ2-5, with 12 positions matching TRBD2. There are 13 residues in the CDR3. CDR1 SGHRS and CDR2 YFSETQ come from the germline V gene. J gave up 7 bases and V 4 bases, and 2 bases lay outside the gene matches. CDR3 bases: TGCGCCAGCAGCCCGACTAGCGGGAGGACCCAGTACTTC. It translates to CASSPTSGRTQYF. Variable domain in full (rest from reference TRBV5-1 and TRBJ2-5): KAGVTQTPRYLIKTRGQQVTLSCSPISGHRSVSWYQQTPGQGLQFLFEYFSETQRNKGNFPGRFSGRQFSNSRSEMNVSTLELGDSALYLCASSPTSGRTQYFGPGTRLLVL.

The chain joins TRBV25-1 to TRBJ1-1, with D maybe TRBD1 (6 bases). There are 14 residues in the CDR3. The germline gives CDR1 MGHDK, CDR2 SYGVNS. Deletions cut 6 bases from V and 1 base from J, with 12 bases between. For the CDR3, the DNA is TGTGCCAGCAGCGACCTAGGGGGGAACACTGAAGCTTTCTTT. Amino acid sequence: CASSDLGGNTEAFF.

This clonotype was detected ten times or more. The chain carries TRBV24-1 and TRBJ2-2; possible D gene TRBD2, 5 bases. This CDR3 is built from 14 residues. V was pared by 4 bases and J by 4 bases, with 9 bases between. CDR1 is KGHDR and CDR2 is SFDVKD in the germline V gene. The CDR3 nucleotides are TGTGCCACCAGTGACCTGAGCGGCACCGGGGAGCTGTTTTTT. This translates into CATSDLSGTGELFF.

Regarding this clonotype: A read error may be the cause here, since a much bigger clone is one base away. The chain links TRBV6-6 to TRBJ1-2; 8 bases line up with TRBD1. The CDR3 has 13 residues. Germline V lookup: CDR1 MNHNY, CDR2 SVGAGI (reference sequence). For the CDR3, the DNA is TGTGCCAGCAGAACCGGCGGACAGGGAGGCTGCACCTTC. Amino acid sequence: CASRTGGQGGCTF.

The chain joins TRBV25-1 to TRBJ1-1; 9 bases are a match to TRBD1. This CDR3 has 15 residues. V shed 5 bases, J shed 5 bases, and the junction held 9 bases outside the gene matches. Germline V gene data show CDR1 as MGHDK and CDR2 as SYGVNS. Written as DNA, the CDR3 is TGTGCCAGCAGTTTAACCGGGACAGGGAGAACTGAAGCTTTCTTT. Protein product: CASSLTGTGRTEAFF.

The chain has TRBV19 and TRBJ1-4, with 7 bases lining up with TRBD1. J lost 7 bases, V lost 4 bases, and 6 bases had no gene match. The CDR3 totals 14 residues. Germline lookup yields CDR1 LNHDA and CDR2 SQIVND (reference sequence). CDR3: CASSTDRVPEKLFF. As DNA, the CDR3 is TGTGCCAGTAGTACCGACAGGGTACCTGAAAAACTGTTTTTT.

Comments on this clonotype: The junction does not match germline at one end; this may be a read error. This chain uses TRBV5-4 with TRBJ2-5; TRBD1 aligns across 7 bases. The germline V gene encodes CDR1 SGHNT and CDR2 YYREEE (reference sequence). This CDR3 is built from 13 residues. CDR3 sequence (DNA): TGTGCCAGCAGCTCGGACAGGCAAGGGACCCAGTACTTC. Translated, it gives CASSSDRQGTQYF.

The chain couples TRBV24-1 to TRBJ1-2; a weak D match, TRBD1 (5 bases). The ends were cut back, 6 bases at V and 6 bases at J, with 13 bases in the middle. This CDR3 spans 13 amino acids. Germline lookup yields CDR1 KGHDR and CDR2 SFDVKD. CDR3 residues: CATSPTGRNGYTF. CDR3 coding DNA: TGTGCCACCAGTCCGACGGGACGGAATGGCTACACCTTC.

The CDR3 sequence: CASSYLGQGNNSPLHF. DNA for the CDR3: TGTGCCAGCAGTTACTTGGGACAGGGGAATAATTCACCCCTCCACTTT. The chain employs TRBV6-5 and TRBJ1-6; 10 nucleotides agree with TRBD1. V dropped 1 base and J dropped 5; count of bases not matched to a gene: 2. This CDR3 region has 16 residues. Germline CDR1 MNHEY, CDR2 SVGAGI.

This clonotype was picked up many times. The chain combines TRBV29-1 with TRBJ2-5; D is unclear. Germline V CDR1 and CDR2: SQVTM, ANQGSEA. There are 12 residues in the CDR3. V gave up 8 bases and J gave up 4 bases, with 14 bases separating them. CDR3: CSPRPPGETQYF. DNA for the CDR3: TGCAGCCCCCGTCCCCCGGGAGAGACCCAGTACTTC.

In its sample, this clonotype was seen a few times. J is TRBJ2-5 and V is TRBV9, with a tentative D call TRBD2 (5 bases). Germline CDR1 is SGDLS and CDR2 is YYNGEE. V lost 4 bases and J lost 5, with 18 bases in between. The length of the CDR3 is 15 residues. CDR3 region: CASSQTTAQTETQYF. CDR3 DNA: TGTGCCAGCAGCCAGACTACAGCCCAAACGGAGACCCAGTACTTC.

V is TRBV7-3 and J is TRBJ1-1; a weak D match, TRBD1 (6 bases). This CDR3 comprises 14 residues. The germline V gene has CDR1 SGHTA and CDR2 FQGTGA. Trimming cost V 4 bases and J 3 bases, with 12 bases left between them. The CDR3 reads CASSSTGPYTEAFF. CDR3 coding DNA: TGTGCCAGCAGCTCGACAGGACCCTACACTGAAGCTTTCTTT.

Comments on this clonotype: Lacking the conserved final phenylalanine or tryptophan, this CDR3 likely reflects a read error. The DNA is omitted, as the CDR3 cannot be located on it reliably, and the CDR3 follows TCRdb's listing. CDR3: CASRRTGGTS. This rearrangement joins TRBV7-9 to TRBJ1-1; TRBD1 reflects the table's D call only, with no check against the DNA. Germline values: CDR1 SEHNR, CDR2 FQNEAQ (reference sequence). Ends included, the CDR3 has 10 residues.

The DNA for the CDR3 is TGTGCCAGCAGCGCCGTATCGATCAGGACAGCGAACACTGAAGCTTTCTTT. It translates to CASSAVSIRTANTEAFF. The chain recombines TRBV11-2 with TRBJ1-1, with D possibly being TRBD1 (6 bases). The CDR3 runs to 17 residues. Trimming cost V 5 bases and J 1 base, with 20 bases left between them. Germline CDR1 reads SGHAT; CDR2 reads FQNNGV.

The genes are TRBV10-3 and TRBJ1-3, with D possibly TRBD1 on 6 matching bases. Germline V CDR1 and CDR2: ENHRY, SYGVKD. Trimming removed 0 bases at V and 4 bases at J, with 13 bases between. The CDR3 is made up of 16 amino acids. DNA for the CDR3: TGTGCCATCAGTGAGTCTACGACAGGTCCCGGAAACACCATATATTTT. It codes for CAISESTTGPGNTIYF.

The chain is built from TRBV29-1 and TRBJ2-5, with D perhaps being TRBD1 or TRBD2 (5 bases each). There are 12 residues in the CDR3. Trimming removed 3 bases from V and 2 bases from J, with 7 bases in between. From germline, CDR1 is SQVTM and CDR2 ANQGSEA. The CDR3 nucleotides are TGCAGCGTTGACGGGGCTCAAGAGACCCAGTACTTC. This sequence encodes CSVDGAQETQYF.

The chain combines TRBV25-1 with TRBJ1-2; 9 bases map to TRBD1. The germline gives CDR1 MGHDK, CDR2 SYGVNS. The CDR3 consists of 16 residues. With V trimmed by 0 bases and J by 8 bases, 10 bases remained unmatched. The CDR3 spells CASSEYTGQGTHGYTF. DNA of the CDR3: TGTGCCAGCAGTGAATATACGGGACAGGGAACGCACGGCTACACCTTC.

CDR3 protein: CASSLVGTGGSVGEQYF. The CDR3 DNA is TGTGCCAGCAGCTTAGTGGGGACGGGAGGGTCCGTGGGCGAGCAGTACTTC. The chain recombines TRBV7-6 with TRBJ2-7, with 8 bases matching TRBD2. Germline V gene sequence: CDR1 SGHVS, CDR2 FNYEAQ. Germline trimming cut 1 base from V and 6 bases from J; bases unmatched to any gene: 14. The CDR3 length is 17 residues.

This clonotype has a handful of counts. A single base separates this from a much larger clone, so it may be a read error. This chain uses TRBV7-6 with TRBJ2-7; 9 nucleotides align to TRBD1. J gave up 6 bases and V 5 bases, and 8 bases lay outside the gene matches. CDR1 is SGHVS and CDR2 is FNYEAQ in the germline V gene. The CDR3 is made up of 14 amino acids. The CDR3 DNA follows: TGTGCCAGCAGCCGGGACAGGGACATAAGCGAGCAGTACTTC. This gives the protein CASSRDRDISEQYF.

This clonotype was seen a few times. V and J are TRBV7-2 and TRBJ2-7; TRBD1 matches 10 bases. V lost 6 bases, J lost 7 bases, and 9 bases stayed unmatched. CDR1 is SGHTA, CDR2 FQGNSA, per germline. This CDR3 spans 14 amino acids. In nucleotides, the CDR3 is TGTGCCAGCAGGAGCGGACAGGGGGTTCCAGAGCAGTACTTC. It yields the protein CASRSGQGVPEQYF.

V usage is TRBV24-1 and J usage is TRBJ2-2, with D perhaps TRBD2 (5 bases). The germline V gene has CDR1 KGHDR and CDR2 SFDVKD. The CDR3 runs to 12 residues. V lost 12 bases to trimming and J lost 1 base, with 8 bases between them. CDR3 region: CAGSGNTGELFF. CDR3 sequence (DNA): TGTGCCGGCAGCGGGAACACCGGGGAGCTGTTTTTT.

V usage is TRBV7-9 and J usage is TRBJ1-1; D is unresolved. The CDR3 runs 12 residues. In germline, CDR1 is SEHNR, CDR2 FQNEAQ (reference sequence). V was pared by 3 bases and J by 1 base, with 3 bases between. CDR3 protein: CASSFWNTEAFF. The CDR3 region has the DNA TGTGCCAGCAGCTTTTGGAACACTGAAGCTTTCTTT.

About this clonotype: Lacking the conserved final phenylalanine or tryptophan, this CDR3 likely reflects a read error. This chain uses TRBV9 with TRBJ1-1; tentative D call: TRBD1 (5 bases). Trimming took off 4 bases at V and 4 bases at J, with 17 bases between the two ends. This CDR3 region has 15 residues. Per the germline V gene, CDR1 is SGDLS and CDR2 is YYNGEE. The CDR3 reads CASSPKSGGSTEAFL. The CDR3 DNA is TGTGCCAGCAGCCCAAAGTCCGGGGGGAGCACTGAAGCTTTCCTT.

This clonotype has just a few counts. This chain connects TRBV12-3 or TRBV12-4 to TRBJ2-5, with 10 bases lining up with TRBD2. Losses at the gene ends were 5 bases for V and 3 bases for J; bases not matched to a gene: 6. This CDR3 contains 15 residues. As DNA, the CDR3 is TGTGCCAGCAGTGTTCAGGGACTAGCGAAAGAGACCCAGTACTTC. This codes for CASSVQGLAKETQYF.